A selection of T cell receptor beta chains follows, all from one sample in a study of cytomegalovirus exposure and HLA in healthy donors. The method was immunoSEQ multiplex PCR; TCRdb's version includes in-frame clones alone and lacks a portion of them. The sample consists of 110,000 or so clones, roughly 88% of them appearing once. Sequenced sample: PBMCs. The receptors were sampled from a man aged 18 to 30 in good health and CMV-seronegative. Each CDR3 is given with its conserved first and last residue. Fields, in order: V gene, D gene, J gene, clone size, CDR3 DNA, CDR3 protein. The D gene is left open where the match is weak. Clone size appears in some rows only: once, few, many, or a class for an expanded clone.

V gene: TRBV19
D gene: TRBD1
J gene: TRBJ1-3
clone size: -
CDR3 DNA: TGTGCCAGTACCTCCGACAGGGGCGGAAACACCATATATTTT
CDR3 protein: CASTSDRGGNTIYF

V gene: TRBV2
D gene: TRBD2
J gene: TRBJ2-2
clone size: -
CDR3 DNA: TGTGCCAGCAGCGGACTAGCGGGGAACACCGGGGAGCTGTTTTTT
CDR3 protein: CASSGLAGNTGELFF

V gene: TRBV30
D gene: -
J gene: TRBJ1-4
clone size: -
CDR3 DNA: TGTGCCTGGAGGGTGTCGGGAGTGACTGAAAAACTGTTTTTT
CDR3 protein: CAWRVSGVTEKLFF

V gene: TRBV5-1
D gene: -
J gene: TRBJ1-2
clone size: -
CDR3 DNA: TGCGCCAGCAGCTTGGGTCAGGGAAATGGCTACACCTTC
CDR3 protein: CASSLGQGNGYTF

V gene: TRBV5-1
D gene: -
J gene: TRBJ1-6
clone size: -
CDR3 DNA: TGCGCCAGCAGCTTTGGGGGCGCGAATTCACCCCTCCACTTT
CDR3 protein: CASSFGGANSPLHF

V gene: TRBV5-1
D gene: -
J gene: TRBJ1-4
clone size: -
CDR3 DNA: TGCGCCAGCAGCTTTACCCGACAGTCTGCAACTAATGAAAAACTATTTTTT
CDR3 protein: CASSFTRQSATNEKLFF

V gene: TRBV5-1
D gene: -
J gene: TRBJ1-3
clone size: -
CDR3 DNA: TGCGCCAGCAGCTTGGCGGGGGACCCTGGAAACACCATATATTTT
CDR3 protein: CASSLAGDPGNTIYF

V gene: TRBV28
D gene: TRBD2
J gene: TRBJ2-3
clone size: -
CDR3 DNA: TGTGCCAGCAGCCCCACTAGCGGAGGCACAGATACGCAGTATTTT
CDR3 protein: CASSPTSGGTDTQYF

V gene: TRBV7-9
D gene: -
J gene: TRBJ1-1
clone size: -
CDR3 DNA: TGTGCCAGCAGCTTAGCGGGCAGGGGCCGTACTGAAGCTTTCTTT
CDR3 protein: CASSLAGRGRTEAFF

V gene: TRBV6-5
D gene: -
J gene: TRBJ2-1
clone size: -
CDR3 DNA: TGTGCCAGCAGCCCGGCGGGACCCAGTTACAATGAGCAGTTCTTC
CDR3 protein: CASSPAGPSYNEQFF

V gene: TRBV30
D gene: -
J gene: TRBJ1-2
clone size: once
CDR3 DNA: TGTGCGTGGACACTTACTAACTATGGCTACACCTTC
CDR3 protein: CAWTLTNYGYTF

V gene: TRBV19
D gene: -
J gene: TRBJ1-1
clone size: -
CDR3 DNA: TGTGCCAGTCGTTCCTCCACAGAGAACACTGAAGCTTTCTTT
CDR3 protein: CASRSSTENTEAFF

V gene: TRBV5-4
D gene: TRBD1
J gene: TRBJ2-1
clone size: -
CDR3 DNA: TGTGCCAGCAGCTTGGTGGCCAGGGGGCTGAATGAGCAGTTCTTC
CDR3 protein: CASSLVARGLNEQFF

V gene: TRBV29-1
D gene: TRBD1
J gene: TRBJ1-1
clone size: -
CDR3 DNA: TGCAGCGTTCGGACAGGGGGCGGCACTGAAGCTTTCTTT
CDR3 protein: CSVRTGGGTEAFF

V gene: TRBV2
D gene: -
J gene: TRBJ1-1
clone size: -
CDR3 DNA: TGTGCCAGCGGCGCTACAGCGAACACTGAAGCTTTCTTT
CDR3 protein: CASGATANTEAFF

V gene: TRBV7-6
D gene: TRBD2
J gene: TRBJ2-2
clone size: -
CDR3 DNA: TGTGCCAGCAGCCTACCCTCCAGCGGGGAGAACACCGGGGAGCTGTTTTTT
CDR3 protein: CASSLPSSGENTGELFF

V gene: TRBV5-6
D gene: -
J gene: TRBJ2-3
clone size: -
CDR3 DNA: TGTGCCAGCACCCAGGTCGGGGACACAGATACGCAGTATTTT
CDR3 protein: CASTQVGDTDTQYF

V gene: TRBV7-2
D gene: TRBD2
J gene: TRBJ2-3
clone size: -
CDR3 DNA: TGTGCCAGCAGTCAGGGACTAGTAGTCACAGATACGCAGTATTTT
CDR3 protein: CASSQGLVVTDTQYF

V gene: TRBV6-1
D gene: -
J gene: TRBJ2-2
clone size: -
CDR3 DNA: TGTGCCAGCTTCCCTAGCGCCGTCACCGGGGAGCTGTTTTTT
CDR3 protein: CASFPSAVTGELFF

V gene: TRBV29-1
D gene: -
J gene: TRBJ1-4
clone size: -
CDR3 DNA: TGCAGCGTTGAAGAAGAGGGTAACAGTGAAAAACTGTTTTTT
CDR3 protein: CSVEEEGNSEKLFF

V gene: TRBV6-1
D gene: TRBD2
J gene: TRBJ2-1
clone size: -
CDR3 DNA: TGTGCTGTAGCGGGGGGGGGAAGCTCCTACAATGAGCAGTTCTTC
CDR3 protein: CAVAGGGSSYNEQFF

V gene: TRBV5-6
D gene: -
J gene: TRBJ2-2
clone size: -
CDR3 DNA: TGTGCCAGCAGCTCCCTGACAGACGACACCGGGGAGCTGTTTTTT
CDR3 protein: CASSSLTDDTGELFF

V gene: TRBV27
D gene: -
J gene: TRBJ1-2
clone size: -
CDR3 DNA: TGTGCCAGCAGTCCCTCAGGTGGTAACTATGGCTACACCTTC
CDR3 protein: CASSPSGGNYGYTF

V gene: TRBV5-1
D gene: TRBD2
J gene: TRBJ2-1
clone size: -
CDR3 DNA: TGCGCCAGCAGCTTGGCTGGAAGCGGGAGGGCCAGGGTAAACAATGAGCAGTTCTTC
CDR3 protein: CASSLAGSGRARVNNEQFF

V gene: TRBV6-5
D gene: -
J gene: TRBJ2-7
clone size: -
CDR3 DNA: TGTGCCAGCAGTTCGGGGGGCCTTGCCTACGAGCAGTACTTC
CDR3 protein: CASSSGGLAYEQYF

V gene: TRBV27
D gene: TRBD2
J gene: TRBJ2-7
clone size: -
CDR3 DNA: TGTGCCAGCAGGGGAGCGGGAGGGCCCCACGAGCAGTACTTC
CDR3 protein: CASRGAGGPHEQYF

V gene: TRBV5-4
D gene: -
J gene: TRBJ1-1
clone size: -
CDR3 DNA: TGTGCCAGCAGCTACCGGGAGAGTGAAGCTTTCTTT
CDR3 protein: CASSYRESEAFF

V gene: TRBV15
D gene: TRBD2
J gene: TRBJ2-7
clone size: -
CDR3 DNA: TGTGCCACCAGCAGAGGTCCGACTAGCGGAATTTACGAGCAGTACTTC
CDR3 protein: CATSRGPTSGIYEQYF

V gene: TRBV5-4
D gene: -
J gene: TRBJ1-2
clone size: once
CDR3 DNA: TGTGCCAGCAGTCTCGGGACACCGACCTCCCACTATGGCTACACCTTC
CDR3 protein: CASSLGTPTSHYGYTF

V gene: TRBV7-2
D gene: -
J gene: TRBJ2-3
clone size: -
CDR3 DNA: TGTGCCAGCAGCCCACCCGGGAGCACAGATACGCAGTATTTT
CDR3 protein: CASSPPGSTDTQYF

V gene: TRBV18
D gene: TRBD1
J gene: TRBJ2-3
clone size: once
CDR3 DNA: TGTGCCAGCTCACCACCTTACAGGGGCCCAGATACGCAGTATTTT
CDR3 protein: CASSPPYRGPDTQYF

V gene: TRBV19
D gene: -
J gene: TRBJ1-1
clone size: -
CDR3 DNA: TGTGCCAGTAGACTACATGGGGGCGGAAGCACTGAAGCTTTCTTT
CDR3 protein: CASRLHGGGSTEAFF

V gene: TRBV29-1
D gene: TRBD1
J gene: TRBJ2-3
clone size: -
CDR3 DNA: TGCAGCGCCTTAAACCGACAGGGAAAAGAGAGCACAGATACGCAGTATTTT
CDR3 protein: CSALNRQGKESTDTQYF

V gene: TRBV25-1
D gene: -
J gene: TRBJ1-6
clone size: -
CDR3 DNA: TGTGCCAGCAGTCAGGAGGGGAATTCACCCCTCCACTTT
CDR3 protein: CASSQEGNSPLHF

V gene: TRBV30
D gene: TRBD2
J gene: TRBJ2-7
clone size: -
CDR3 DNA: TGTGCCTGGACCATCGCCGGGACTAGCGGGAGGAAAAGTTACGAGCAGTACTTC
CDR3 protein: CAWTIAGTSGRKSYEQYF

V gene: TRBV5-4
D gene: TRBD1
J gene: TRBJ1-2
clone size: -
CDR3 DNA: TGTGCCAGCAGTTTGAAGCCGGGACAGGGGACTTATGGCTACACCTTC
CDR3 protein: CASSLKPGQGTYGYTF

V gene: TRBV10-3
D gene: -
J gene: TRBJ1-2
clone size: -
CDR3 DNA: TGTGCCATTAATTACAGGGAGGGAGGCTACACCTTC
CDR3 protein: CAINYREGGYTF

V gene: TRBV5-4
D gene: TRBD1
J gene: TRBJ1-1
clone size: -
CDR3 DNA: TGTGCCAGCAGCCCGGGACAGGGGAACACTGAAGCTTTCTTT
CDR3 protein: CASSPGQGNTEAFF

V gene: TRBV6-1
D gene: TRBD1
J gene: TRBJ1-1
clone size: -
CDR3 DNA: TGTGCCAGCAGTTGGGGACAGGCTGAAGCTTTCTTT
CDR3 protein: CASSWGQAEAFF

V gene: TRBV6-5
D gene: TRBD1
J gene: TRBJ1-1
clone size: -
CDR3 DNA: TGTGCCAGCAGTTACACGGCACAGGGGTCGGACACTGAAGCTTTCTTT
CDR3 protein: CASSYTAQGSDTEAFF

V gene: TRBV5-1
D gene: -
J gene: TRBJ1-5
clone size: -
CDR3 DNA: TGCGCCAGCAGCTTGGATCAGGGTGACCAGCCCCAGCATTTT
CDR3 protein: CASSLDQGDQPQHF

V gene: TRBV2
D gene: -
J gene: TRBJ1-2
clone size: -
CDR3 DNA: TGTGCCAGCACAGCGACCGGGACTGGGAAGGTTTTCACCTTC
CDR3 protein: CASTATGTGKVFTF

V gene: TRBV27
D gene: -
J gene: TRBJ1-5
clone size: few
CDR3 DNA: TGTGCCAGCAGTTCACAACAGGGATATCAGCCCCAGCATTTT
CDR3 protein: CASSSQQGYQPQHF

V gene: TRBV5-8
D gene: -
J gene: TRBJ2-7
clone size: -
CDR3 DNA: TGTGCCAGCAGCTCTGTCTGGGAGCCCTACGAGCAGTACTTC
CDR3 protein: CASSSVWEPYEQYF

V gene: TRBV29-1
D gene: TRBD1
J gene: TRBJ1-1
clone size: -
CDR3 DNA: TGCAGCGTTGGAACCGGGACAGGGGACGAAGCTTTCTTT
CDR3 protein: CSVGTGTGDEAFF

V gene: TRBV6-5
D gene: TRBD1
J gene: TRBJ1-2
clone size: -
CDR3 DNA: TGTGCCAGCACCCCAGGGGGGATCGATGGCTACACCTTC
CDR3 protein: CASTPGGIDGYTF

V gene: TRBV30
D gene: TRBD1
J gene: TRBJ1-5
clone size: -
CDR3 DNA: TGTGCCTGGAGTGTACAGACAGGGGGCGAGCAGCCCCAGCATTTT
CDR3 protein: CAWSVQTGGEQPQHF

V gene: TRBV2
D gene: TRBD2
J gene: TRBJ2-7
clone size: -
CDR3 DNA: TGTGCCAGCAAGCAGCAGTGGGGCCCGCAACTAGCGGGGCTACCCTACGAGCAGTACTTC
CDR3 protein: CASKQQWGPQLAGLPYEQYF

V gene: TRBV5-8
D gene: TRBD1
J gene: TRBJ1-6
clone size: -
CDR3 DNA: TGTGCCAGCAGCCATAAATGGGACAGGGGGGATAATTCACCCCTCCACTTT
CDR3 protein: CASSHKWDRGDNSPLHF

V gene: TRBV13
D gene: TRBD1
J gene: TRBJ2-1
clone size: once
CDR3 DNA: TGTGCCAGCAGCATAACGGGACAGGGGGTGGGGAATGAGCAGTTCTTC
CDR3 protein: CASSITGQGVGNEQFF